This TCR beta chain was captured in a study of blood T cell repertoires in COVID-19. Per germline, CDR1 SGHTA and CDR2 FQGNSA. The CDR3 extends over 15 amino acids. Turning to this clone: The germline gene is not matched at one end of the junction; a read error may be the cause.

Repertoires were generated with immunoSEQ multiplex PCR, while TCRdb's copy carries only in-frame clones and drops some. The sample contains some 240,000 clones, around 84% of which appear only once. The TCR comes from a woman between 35 and 50 years old who had recovered from COVID-19. The chain couples TRBV7-2 to TRBJ1-1; 9 nucleotides line up with TRBD1. Sequenced sample: peripheral blood. Written as DNA, the CDR3 is TGTGCCAGCAGGCGCGACAGGGGGGTGAATACTGAAGCTTTCTTT. Encoded protein: CASRRDRGVNTEAFF. The full variable domain, its missing parts supplied by reference TRBV7-2 and TRBJ1-1, is GAGVSQSPSNKVTEKGKDVELRCDPISGHTALYWYRQSLGQGLEFLIYFQGNSAPDKSGLPSDRFSAERTGGSVSTLTIQRTQQEDSAVYLCASRRDRGVNTEAFFGQGTRLTVV.